This T cell receptor (beta chain) was retrieved from a study of blood T cell repertoires in COVID-19. Assay used: immunoSEQ multiplex PCR; TCRdb lists only in-frame clones, some missing. The sample lists about 210,000 clones, about 87% seen once, with roughly 1.7% in the top ten. Trimming shortened V by 1 base and J by 3 bases, and 10 bases separated the two germline ends. This CDR3 is built from 15 residues. Looked up from germline, CDR1 is KGHDR and CDR2 is SFDVKD. This clonotype was obtained from a man in his sixties or seventies with acute or convalescent COVID-19. The chain has TRBV24-1 and TRBJ2-3, with a weak D call TRBD2 (6 bases). Sequenced sample: peripheral blood. The CDR3 coding sequence is TGTGCCACCAGTGATTTCCCCAGCGGGACAGATACGCAGTATTTT. Translation: CATSDFPSGTDTQYF.